This TCR beta chain was sequenced in a study of radiation and T cells in renal cell carcinoma. As to treatment: treatment-naive control, cytoreductive nephrectomy. Sequenced control tumors were from about a dozen males and several females, median age approximately 62. The data were produced by immunoSEQ multiplex PCR, yet TCRdb's version contains in-frame clones alone and is incomplete. The sample has about 24,000 clones, about 62% seen once; the top ten hold roughly 23%. Points from the study as a whole: Only small tumor regions of approximately 1 g were sampled. Dominant CDR3 motifs occupied more repertoire in irradiated than control tumors.

The germline V gene has CDR1 SQVTM and CDR2 ANQGSEA. The CDR3 sequence is 13 residues long. With 6 bases removed from V and 2 bases from J, the gap between germline ends came to 14 bases. In regard to this clone: The antigen remains undetermined.

Sequencing used tumor tissue, obtained from a patient whose treatment was nephrectomy without radiotherapy. The chain has TRBV29-1 and TRBJ2-7; D is undetermined. The sequence was obtained from a man aged 35 to 55 with renal cell carcinoma. The CDR3 sequence: CSVRDGVTYEQYF. In nucleotides, the CDR3 is TGCAGCGTACGTGACGGAGTCACCTACGAGCAGTACTTC.